The 2 T cell receptor beta chains listed next were all sequenced from one sample in a study of cytomegalovirus exposure and HLA in healthy donors. Both 60 Vbeta primers and 13 Jbeta primers went into the PCR. Using immunoSEQ multiplex PCR, the repertoire was profiled, and TCRdb retains in-frame clones only, with some absent. The sample holds more than 140,000 clones, 50% to 75% seen once. The sequencing sample was made of PBMCs. The receptors originated from a woman under 40 in good health and CMV-seropositive.

The chain recombines TRBV2 with TRBJ2-3, with 9 bases identical to TRBD2. The CDR3 consists of 15 residues. V shed 6 bases, J shed 4 bases, and the junction held 8 bases outside the gene matches. Germline CDR1 and CDR2: SNHLY and FYNNEI. The CDR3 is CASRPLAGNADTQYF. In DNA, the CDR3 is TGTGCCAGCAGGCCTCTAGCGGGGAATGCAGATACGCAGTATTTT.

The chain recombines TRBV11-2 with TRBJ2-3; D is ambiguous. Per germline, CDR1 SGHAT and CDR2 FQNNGV. V dropped 3 bases and J dropped 2 bases, with 6 bases sitting between them. This CDR3 comprises 13 residues. CDR3 nucleotide sequence: TGTGCCAGCAGCTTCCCAAACACAGATACGCAGTATTTT. Translating it yields CASSFPNTDTQYF.